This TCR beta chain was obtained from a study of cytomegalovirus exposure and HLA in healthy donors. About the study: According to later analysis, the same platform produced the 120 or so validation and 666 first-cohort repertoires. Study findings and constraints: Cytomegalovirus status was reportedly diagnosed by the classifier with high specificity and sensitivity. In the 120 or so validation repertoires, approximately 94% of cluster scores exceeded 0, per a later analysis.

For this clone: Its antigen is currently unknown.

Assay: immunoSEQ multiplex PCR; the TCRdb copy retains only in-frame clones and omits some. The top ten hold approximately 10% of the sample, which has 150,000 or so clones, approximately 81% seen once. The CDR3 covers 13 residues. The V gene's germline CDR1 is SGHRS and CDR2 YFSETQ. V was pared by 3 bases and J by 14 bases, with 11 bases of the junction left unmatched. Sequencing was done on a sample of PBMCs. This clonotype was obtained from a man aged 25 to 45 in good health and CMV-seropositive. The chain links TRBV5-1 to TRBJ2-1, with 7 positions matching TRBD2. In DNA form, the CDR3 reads TGCGCCAGCAGCTCTAAAACGGGAGGAGGAGAGTTCTTC. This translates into CASSSKTGGGEFF.